Included here is one T cell receptor (beta chain) sequence, with context. V lost 1 base and J 8 bases, leaving 18 bases between the germline ends. The V gene's germline CDR1 is SGHDN and CDR2 FVKESK. The CDR3 contains 15 residues. Sequencing used immunoSEQ multiplex PCR; TCRdb keeps in-frame clones, though not all of them. The table has 35,000 or so clones, 70% to 75% seen once. This specimen belongs to a study of cytotoxic CD8 clonotypes in ibrutinib-treated CLL. The wider study: Included were 11 relapsed/refractory and 15 treatment-naive patients, of whom around 17 were IGHV unmutated.

V usage is TRBV14 and J usage is TRBJ2-7; D is uncertain. This receptor was taken from a human donor with chronic lymphocytic leukemia. The specimen was PBMCs, collected at disease progression, from a patient treated with ibrutinib. This chain's CDR3 is CASSQASGPPVKQYF. CDR3 nucleotides: TGTGCCAGCAGCCAAGCCTCCGGGCCCCCCGTGAAGCAGTACTTC.